A single sample gave rise to the 2 T cell receptor beta chains below, sequenced in a study of blood T cell repertoires in COVID-19. Libraries were prepared by immunoSEQ multiplex PCR; TCRdb keeps only in-frame clonotypes and omits some of them. The sample includes under 130,000 clones, roughly 85% of them seen just once. Sequencing input: peripheral blood. The receptor source for this set is a woman of 80 years or more with acute or convalescent COVID-19.

The chain has TRBV3-1 (or the pseudogene TRBV3-2) and TRBJ2-3, with TRBD2 identical over 9 bases. Germline V gene data show CDR1 as LGHDT and CDR2 as YNNKEL (reference sequence). V lost 4 bases, J lost 0 bases, and 11 bases stayed unmatched. The CDR3 has 18 residues. This CDR3 is CASSPSGRRHSSTDTQYF. CDR3 in DNA: TGTGCCAGCAGCCCCAGCGGGAGGAGGCACTCTAGCACAGATACGCAGTATTTT.

The chain employs TRBV19 and TRBJ1-5, with D possibly matching TRBD1 (5 bases). This CDR3 contains 14 residues. Germline CDR1 reads LNHDA; CDR2 reads SQIVND (reference sequence). V lost 2 bases and J 6 bases, leaving 11 bases between the germline ends. The CDR3 is CASSILGAGQPQHF. The CDR3, as DNA: TGTGCCAGTAGTATACTAGGGGCCGGTCAGCCCCAGCATTTT.